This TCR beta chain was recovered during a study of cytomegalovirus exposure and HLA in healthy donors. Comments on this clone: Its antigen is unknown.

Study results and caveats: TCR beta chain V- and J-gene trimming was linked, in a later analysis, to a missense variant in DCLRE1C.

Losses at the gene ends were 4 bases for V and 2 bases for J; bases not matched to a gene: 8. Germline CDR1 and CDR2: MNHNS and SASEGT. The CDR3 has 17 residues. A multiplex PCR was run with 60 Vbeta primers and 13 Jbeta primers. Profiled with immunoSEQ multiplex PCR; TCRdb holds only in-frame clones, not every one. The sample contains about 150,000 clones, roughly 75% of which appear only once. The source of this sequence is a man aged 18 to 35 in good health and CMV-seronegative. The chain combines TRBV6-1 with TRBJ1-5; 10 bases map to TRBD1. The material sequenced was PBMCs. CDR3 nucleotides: TGTGCCAGCAGTGGGCGGACAGGGGGATACGGCAATCAGCCCCAGCATTTT. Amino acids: CASSGRTGGYGNQPQHF.